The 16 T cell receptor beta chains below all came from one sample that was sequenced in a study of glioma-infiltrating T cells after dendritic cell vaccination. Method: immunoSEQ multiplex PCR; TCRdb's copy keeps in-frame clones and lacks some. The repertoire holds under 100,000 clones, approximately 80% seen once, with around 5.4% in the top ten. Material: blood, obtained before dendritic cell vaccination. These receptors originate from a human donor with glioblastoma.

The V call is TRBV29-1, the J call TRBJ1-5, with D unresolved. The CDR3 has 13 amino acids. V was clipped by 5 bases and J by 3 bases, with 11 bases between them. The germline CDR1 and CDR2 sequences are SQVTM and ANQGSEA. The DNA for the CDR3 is TGCAGCGTTACCGACACGGTCAATCAGCCCCAGCATTTT. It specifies CSVTDTVNQPQHF.

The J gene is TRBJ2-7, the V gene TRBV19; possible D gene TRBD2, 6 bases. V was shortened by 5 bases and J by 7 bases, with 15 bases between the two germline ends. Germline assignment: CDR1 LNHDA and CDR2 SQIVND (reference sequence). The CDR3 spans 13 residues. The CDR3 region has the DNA TGTGCCAGTAGTGTGGACTATCGGGGGGAGCAGTACTTC. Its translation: CASSVDYRGEQYF.

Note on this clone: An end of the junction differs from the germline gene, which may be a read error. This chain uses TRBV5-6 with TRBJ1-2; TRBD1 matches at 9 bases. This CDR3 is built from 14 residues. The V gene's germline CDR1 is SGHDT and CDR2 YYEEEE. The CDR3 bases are TGTGCCAGCAGCCCGGGACAGGGATACTACGGCTACACCTTC. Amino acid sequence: CASSPGQGYYGYTF.

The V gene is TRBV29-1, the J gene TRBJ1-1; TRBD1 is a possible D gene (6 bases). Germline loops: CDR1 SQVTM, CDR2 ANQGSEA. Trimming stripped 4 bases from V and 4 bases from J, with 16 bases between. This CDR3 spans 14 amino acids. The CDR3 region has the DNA TGCAGCGTTGTTAAGGACAGCACTGGCACTGAAGCTTTCTTT. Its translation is CSVVKDSTGTEAFF.

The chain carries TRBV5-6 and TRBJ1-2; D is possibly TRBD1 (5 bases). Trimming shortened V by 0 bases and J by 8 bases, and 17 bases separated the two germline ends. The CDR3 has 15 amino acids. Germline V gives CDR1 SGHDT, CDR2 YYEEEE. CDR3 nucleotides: TGTGCCAGCAGCTTGGTAGGGGAGGGCCGAGTGGGCTACACCTTC. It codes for CASSLVGEGRVGYTF.

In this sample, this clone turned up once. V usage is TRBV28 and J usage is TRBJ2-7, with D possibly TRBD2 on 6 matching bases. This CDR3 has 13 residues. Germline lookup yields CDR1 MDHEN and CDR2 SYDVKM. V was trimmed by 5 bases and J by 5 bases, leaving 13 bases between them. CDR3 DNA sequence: TGTGCCAGCAGTCCTGGAGGGGAACACGAGCAGTACTTC. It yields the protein CASSPGGEHEQYF.

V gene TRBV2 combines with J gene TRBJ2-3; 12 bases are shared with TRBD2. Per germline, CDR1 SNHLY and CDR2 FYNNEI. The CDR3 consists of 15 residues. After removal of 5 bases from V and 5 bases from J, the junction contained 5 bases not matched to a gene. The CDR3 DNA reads TGTGCCAGCAGTTCAACACTAGCGGGGGGAGATACGCAGTATTTT. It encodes CASSSTLAGGDTQYF.

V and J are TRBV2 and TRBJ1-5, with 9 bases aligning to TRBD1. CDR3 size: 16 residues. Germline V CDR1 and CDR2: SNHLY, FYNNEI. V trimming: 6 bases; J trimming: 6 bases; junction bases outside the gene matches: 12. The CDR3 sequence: CASSEQGARAGQPQHF. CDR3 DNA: TGTGCCAGCAGCGAACAGGGGGCGAGGGCAGGTCAGCCCCAGCATTTT.

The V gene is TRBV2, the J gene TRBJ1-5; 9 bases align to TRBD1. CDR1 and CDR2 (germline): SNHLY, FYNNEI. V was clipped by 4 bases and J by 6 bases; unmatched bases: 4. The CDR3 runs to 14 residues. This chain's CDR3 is CASSGTGDSQPQHF. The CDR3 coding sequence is TGTGCCAGCAGTGGGACAGGGGATAGTCAGCCCCAGCATTTT.

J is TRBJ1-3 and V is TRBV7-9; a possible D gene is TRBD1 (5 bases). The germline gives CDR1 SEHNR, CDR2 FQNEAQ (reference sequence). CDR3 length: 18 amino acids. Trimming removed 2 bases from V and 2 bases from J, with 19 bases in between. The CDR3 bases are TGTGCCAGCAGCTTATTTGCGTGGGCAGGGACTGCTGGAAACACCATATATTTT. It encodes CASSLFAWAGTAGNTIYF. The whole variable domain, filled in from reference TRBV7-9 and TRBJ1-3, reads DTGVSQNPRHKITKRGQNVTFRCDPISEHNRLYWYRQTLGQGPEFLTYFQNEAQLEKSRLLSDRFSAERPKGSFSTLEIQRTEQGDSAMYLCASSLFAWAGTAGNTIYFGEGSWLTVV.

CDR3 residues: CASSLEGGTRGNTIYF. The CDR3 DNA reads TGTGCCAGCAGCTTAGAAGGGGGAACAAGGGGAAACACCATATATTTT. This chain links TRBV7-6 with TRBJ1-3; perhaps TRBD1 as D (6 bases). V lost 1 base, J lost 4 bases, and 14 bases lay in between. CDR3 length: 16 residues. CDR1 SGHVS and CDR2 FNYEAQ come from the germline V gene. Variable domain in full (rest from reference TRBV7-6 and TRBJ1-3): GAGVSQSPRYKVTKRGQDVALRCDPISGHVSLYWYRQALGQGPEFLTYFNYEAQQDKSGLPNDRFSAERPEGSISTLTIQRTEQRDSAMYRCASSLEGGTRGNTIYFGEGSWLTVV.

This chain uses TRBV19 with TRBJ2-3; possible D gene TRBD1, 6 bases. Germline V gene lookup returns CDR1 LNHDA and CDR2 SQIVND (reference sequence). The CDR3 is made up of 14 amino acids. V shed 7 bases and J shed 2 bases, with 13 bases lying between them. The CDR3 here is CASTLGQHTDTQYF. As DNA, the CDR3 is TGTGCCAGTACCCTAGGACAGCACACAGATACGCAGTATTTT.

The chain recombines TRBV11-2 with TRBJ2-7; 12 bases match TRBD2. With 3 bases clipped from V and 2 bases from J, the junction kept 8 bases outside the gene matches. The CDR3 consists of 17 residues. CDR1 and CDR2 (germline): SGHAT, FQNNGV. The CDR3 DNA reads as TGTGCCAGCAGCTTCCTAGCGGGAGGGATGGGGGCCTACGAGCAGTACTTC. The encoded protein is CASSFLAGGMGAYEQYF. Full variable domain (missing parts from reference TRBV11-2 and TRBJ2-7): EAGVAQSPRYKIIEKRQSVAFWCNPISGHATLYWYQQILGQGPKLLIQFQNNGVVDDSQLPKDRFSAERLKGVDSTLKIQPAKLEDSAVYLCASSFLAGGMGAYEQYFGPGTRLTVT.

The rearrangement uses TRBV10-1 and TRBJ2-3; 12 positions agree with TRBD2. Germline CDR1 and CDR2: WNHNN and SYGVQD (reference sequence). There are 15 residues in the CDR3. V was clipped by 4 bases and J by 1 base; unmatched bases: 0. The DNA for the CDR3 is TGCGCCAGCAGTGGGACTAGCGGGGGCACAGATACGCAGTATTTT. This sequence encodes CASSGTSGGTDTQYF.

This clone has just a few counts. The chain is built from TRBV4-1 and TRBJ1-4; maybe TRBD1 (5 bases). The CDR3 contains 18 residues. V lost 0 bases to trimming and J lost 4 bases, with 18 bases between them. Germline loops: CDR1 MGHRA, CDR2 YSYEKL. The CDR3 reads CASSQDGADHAFNEKLFF. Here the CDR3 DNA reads TGCGCCAGCAGCCAAGATGGGGCGGATCACGCGTTTAATGAAAAACTGTTTTTT.

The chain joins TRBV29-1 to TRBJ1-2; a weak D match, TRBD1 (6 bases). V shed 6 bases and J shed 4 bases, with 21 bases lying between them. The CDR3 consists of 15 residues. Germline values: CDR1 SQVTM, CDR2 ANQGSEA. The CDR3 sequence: CSVWGGAWRGYGYTF. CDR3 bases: TGCAGCGTATGGGGGGGGGCCTGGCGAGGCTATGGCTACACCTTC.